The T cell receptor beta chain under discussion was sequenced for a study of control samples from healthy donors and cancer patients. The V and J ends lost 0 bases and 1 base, in that order; junction bases with no gene match: 4. The CDR3 runs to 16 residues. Germline assignment: CDR1 MNHNS and CDR2 SASEGT. The protocol was immunoSEQ multiplex PCR, while the TCRdb copy is restricted to in-frame clones and leaves out a portion. The table has around 130,000 clones, around nine tenths seen once. This chain connects TRBV6-1 to TRBJ2-3; TRBD2 matches at 7 bases. This receptor was obtained from a man over 45 in good health. The sequenced sample consisted of blood. The chain's CDR3 is CASSEALAVGTDTQYF. The CDR3 DNA follows: TGTGCCAGCAGTGAAGCCCTAGCGGTAGGCACAGATACGCAGTATTTT.